The T cell receptor (beta chain) described here comes from a study of T cell responses to AZD1222 COVID-19 vaccine. Profiled with immunoSEQ multiplex PCR; TCRdb holds only in-frame clones, not every one. Of 68,000 or so clones listed, 80% are singletons. Points from the study as a whole: Among vaccine-associated CD4 TCRs, coverage spanned spike, with dominance at 160-218 and 743-854. Clonal diversity was possibly underestimated, and the donors were mostly white British, with more females.

This clone appeared a single time. Its matching antigen is unknown. Trimming removed 5 bases from V and 0 bases from J, with 16 bases in between. CDR1 and CDR2 (germline): SGHTA, FQGNSA. This CDR3 comprises 17 residues. The source material was peripheral blood, sampled on day 0 of AZD1222 vaccination. The source is an adult in good health. The chain couples TRBV7-2 to TRBJ1-4; D is ambiguous. CDR3 in amino acids: CASSLRHVKTTNEKLFF. The CDR3 bases are TGTGCCAGCAGCCTCAGGCACGTAAAAACAACTAATGAAAAACTGTTTTTT.